These 24 T cell receptor beta chains were all obtained from the same sample, sequenced in a study of shared clonotypes between healthy human individuals. The method was immunoSEQ multiplex PCR; TCRdb's version includes in-frame clones alone and lacks a portion of them. In the table there are about 1 million clones, about 77% of which are singletons. Input material: memory CD4+ T cells sorted from blood. Regarding subset: CD45RA-negative fraction. The origin of the receptors is a man younger than 35 in good health.

The V call is TRBV2, the J call TRBJ2-5; 8 bases fit TRBD1. Near its end, the DNA agrees better with TRBJ2-7, so the J call may be wrong. This CDR3 is 15 amino acids long. Germline V gene sequence: CDR1 SNHLY, CDR2 FYNNEI. CDR3 residues: CASSPGQGFRHEQYF. As DNA, the CDR3 is TGTGCCAGCAGTCCTGGACAGGGCTTTAGGCACGAGCAGTACTTC.

This chain connects TRBV6-5 to TRBJ1-1; 7 nucleotides align to TRBD1. V lost 4 bases, J lost 6 bases, and 14 bases stayed unmatched. This CDR3 has 16 residues. The V gene's germline CDR1 is MNHEY and CDR2 SVGAGI. For the CDR3, the DNA is TGTGCCAGCAGTTCCCTTGGCACCAGGGGGGGACCTGAAGCTTTCTTT. Translated: CASSSLGTRGGPEAFF.

The sample holds a few counts of this clone. This sequence joins TRBV30 and TRBJ1-1, with D maybe TRBD1 (5 bases). V lost 2 bases and J 4 bases, leaving 8 bases between the germline ends. Germline V gives CDR1 GTSNPN, CDR2 SVGIG (reference sequence). The CDR3 loop spans 12 amino acids. The CDR3 sequence: CAWSSGFTEAFF. CDR3 DNA: TGTGCCTGGAGTTCAGGGTTCACTGAAGCTTTCTTT.

CDR3 DNA sequence: TGTGCCAGCAGCGCGACTGTGACGGTTTCACCCCTCCACTTT. It specifies CASSATVTVSPLHF. The V gene is TRBV9, the J gene TRBJ1-6; D gene ambiguous. Germline V lookup: CDR1 SGDLS, CDR2 YYNGEE. The CDR3 is 14 amino acids. The V end lost 3 bases, the J end lost 9 bases, and 13 bases lay between the germline ends.

J is TRBJ1-2 and V is TRBV5-8; D gene ambiguous. The CDR3 consists of 15 residues. CDR1 SGHTS and CDR2 YDEGEE come from the germline V gene. Trimming left V 2 bases short and J 2 bases short, with 13 bases between. In nucleotides, the CDR3 is TGTGCCAGCAGCTTTTCACCCGGCCTAAACTATGGCTACACCTTC. It is translated as CASSFSPGLNYGYTF. Full variable domain (outside the CDR3, taken from reference TRBV5-8 and TRBJ1-2): EAGVTQSPTHLIKTRGQQATLRCSPISGHTSVYWYQQALGLGLQFLLWYDEGEERNRGNFPPRFSGRQFPNYSSELNVNALELEDSALYLCASSFSPGLNYGYTFGSGTRLTVV.

This chain uses TRBV11-2 with TRBJ1-1; D call uncertain. The CDR3 runs 12 residues. Germline V gene data show CDR1 as SGHAT and CDR2 as FQNNGV. V lost 6 bases and J lost 1, with 6 bases in between. CDR3 sequence: CASRPPNTEAFF. The CDR3 nucleotides are TGTGCCAGCAGGCCCCCGAACACTGAAGCTTTCTTT.

The chain combines TRBV9 with TRBJ2-7, with a tentative D call TRBD1 (6 bases). The CDR3 has 14 residues. Germline CDR1 and CDR2: SGDLS and YYNGEE. The V gene lost 1 base and the J gene lost 2 bases, with 10 bases spanning the gap. The CDR3 reads CASSVTTGTYEQYF. CDR3 bases: TGTGCCAGCAGCGTAACAACAGGGACCTACGAGCAGTACTTC.

The gene calls are TRBV7-2 and TRBJ2-3; tentatively, D is TRBD2 (7 bases). The CDR3 extends over 16 amino acids. CDR1 and CDR2 (germline): SGHTA, FQGNSA. V lost 0 bases and J 6 bases, leaving 16 bases between the germline ends. CDR3 sequence: CASSLAPLGGPDTQYF. The CDR3 DNA reads as TGTGCCAGCAGCTTAGCGCCTTTGGGGGGGCCGGATACGCAGTATTTT. The full variable domain, completed using reference TRBV7-2 and TRBJ2-3, is GAGVSQSPSNKVTEKGKDVELRCDPISGHTALYWYRQSLGQGLEFLIYFQGNSAPDKSGLPSDRFSAERTGGSVSTLTIQRTQQEDSAVYLCASSLAPLGGPDTQYFGPGTRLTVL.

The chain combines TRBV15 with TRBJ2-3; D uncertain. The CDR3 spans 16 residues. Per the germline V gene, CDR1 is LNHNV and CDR2 is YYDKDF (reference sequence). V was pared by 1 base and J by 0 bases, with 11 bases between. CDR3 sequence reads: CATSRGSTASTDTQYF. The CDR3, as DNA: TGTGCCACCAGCAGAGGAAGTACAGCTAGCACAGATACGCAGTATTTT.

Turning to this clone: Mismatch with germline at one junction end may stem from a read error. This chain joins TRBV7-7 and TRBJ2-7, with TRBD2 as a possible D gene (7 bases). CDR1 and CDR2 from the germline V gene are SSHAT and FNYEAQ (reference sequence). This CDR3 contains 14 residues. As DNA, the CDR3 is TGTGCTAGCAGCCTTAGGGAGGGGGCCTACGAGCAGTACTTC. This translates into CASSLREGAYEQYF. Full variable domain (rest looked up from reference TRBV7-7 and TRBJ2-7): GAGVSQSPRYKVTKRGQDVTLRCDPISSHATLYWYQQALGQGPEFLTYFNYEAQPDKSGLPSDRFSAERPEGSISTLTIQRTEQRDSAMYRCASSLREGAYEQYFGPGTRLTVT.

The chain employs TRBV11-2 and TRBJ1-6; D may be TRBD1 (5 bases). There are 12 residues in the CDR3. The V gene lost 3 bases and the J gene lost 14 bases, with 11 bases spanning the gap. Per germline, CDR1 SGHAT and CDR2 FQNNGV. CDR3 DNA sequence: TGTGCCAGCAGCTTGGGGCCTGCAACCCTCCACTTT. Its protein product is CASSLGPATLHF.

J is TRBJ2-1 and V is TRBV19, with TRBD2 identical over 7 bases. Germline V gene sequence: CDR1 LNHDA, CDR2 SQIVND (reference sequence). The junction had 15 bases not matched to a gene; V was cut back by 0 bases and J by 1 base. This CDR3 has 20 residues. The CDR3 region is CASSIERTSRRRGSYNEQFF. The CDR3 DNA reads as TGTGCCAGTAGTATAGAGCGGACTAGTAGGCGCCGGGGGTCCTACAATGAGCAGTTCTTC.

This chain uses TRBV5-1 with TRBJ1-6; a weak D match, TRBD1 (5 bases). The CDR3 is 17 residues long. CDR1 is SGHRS, CDR2 YFSETQ, per germline. Between the trimmed V and J ends, which lost 0 bases and 6 bases, there was a span of 16 bases. The CDR3 loop reads CASSLAVISQANSPLHF. The DNA for the CDR3 is TGCGCCAGCAGCTTGGCCGTAATTTCACAGGCTAATTCACCCCTCCACTTT.

The rearrangement uses TRBV4-2 and TRBJ1-1, with a possible D match to TRBD1 (5 bases). Trimming stripped 1 base from V and 0 bases from J, with 9 bases between. This CDR3 contains 15 residues. Germline V lookup: CDR1 LGHNA, CDR2 YNFKEQ. The CDR3 protein is CASSQGTRVNTEAFF. The CDR3, as DNA: TGTGCCAGCAGCCAAGGGACACGAGTGAACACTGAAGCTTTCTTT.

The chain joins TRBV6-5 to TRBJ1-1, with D possibly TRBD1 on 5 matching bases. The length of the CDR3 is 14 residues. The V end lost 5 bases, the J end lost 9 bases, and 19 bases lay between the germline ends. Germline values: CDR1 MNHEY, CDR2 SVGAGI. Written as DNA, the CDR3 is TGTGCCAGCAGTAGGGGAAGGGAGAGACAGAAAGCTTTCTTT. Its translation: CASSRGRERQKAFF.

The chain has TRBV19 and TRBJ2-7; D possibly uses TRBD1 or TRBD2 (5 bases each). Trimming left V 5 bases short and J 7 bases short, with 15 bases between. The CDR3 has 13 residues. The germline V gene encodes CDR1 LNHDA and CDR2 SQIVND (reference sequence). CDR3 bases: TGTGCCAGTAGTCTTCAGGGATCGGGAGAGCAGTACTTC. Protein sequence: CASSLQGSGEQYF.

This clone was observed a handful of times. V usage is TRBV28 and J usage is TRBJ1-1, with a tentative D call TRBD1 (6 bases). CDR3 length equals 13 residues. Trimming cost V 5 bases and J 4 bases, with 11 bases left between them. The V gene's germline CDR1 is MDHEN and CDR2 SYDVKM. The CDR3 nucleotides read TGTGCCAGCAGTCTCATGACAGGCACTGAAGCTTTCTTT. Its protein is CASSLMTGTEAFF.

Comments on this clone: Distinct nucleotide sequences in the sample also encode this CDR3. The V gene is TRBV5-6, the J gene TRBJ2-7; a possible D gene is TRBD2 (5 bases). Trimming shortened V by 3 bases and J by 2 bases, and 9 bases separated the two germline ends. The germline CDR1 and CDR2 sequences are SGHDT and YYEEEE. The CDR3 has 13 amino acids. In nucleotides, the CDR3 is TGTGCCAGCAGCTGGACTTCGACCTACGAGCAGTACTTC. Translation: CASSWTSTYEQYF.

The chain employs TRBV25-1 and TRBJ2-2; TRBD1 aligns across 7 bases. This CDR3 has 16 amino acids. V lost 6 bases and J lost 0; bases outside the gene matches: 7. From germline, CDR1 is MGHDK and CDR2 SYGVNS. As DNA, the CDR3 is TGTGCCAGCAGGAACACCGGGACAGCGAACACCGGGGAGCTGTTTTTT. Translating it yields CASRNTGTANTGELFF.

V gene TRBV7-9 combines with J gene TRBJ2-1; D gene uncertain. The germline V gene has CDR1 SEHNR and CDR2 FQNEAQ (reference sequence). This CDR3 region has 16 residues. The V end lost 1 base, the J end lost 4 bases, and 14 bases lay between the germline ends. The CDR3 bases are TGTGCCAGCAGCTTAGGGTTCCAACTGAAGTACAATGAGCAGTTCTTC. It translates to CASSLGFQLKYNEQFF. Based on the CDR3 plus reference TRBV7-9 and TRBJ2-1, the full variable domain is DTGVSQNPRHKITKRGQNVTFRCDPISEHNRLYWYRQTLGQGPEFLTYFQNEAQLEKSRLLSDRFSAERPKGSFSTLEIQRTEQGDSAMYLCASSLGFQLKYNEQFFGPGTRLTVL.

The genes are TRBV10-2 and TRBJ2-3; TRBD2 matches 14 bases. The germline CDR1 and CDR2 sequences are WSHSY and SAAADI. The CDR3 runs to 15 residues. Losses at the gene ends were 10 bases for V and 4 bases for J; bases not matched to a gene: 7. CDR3 loop: CATMLGLAGADTQYF. The DNA of the CDR3 is TGCGCCACCATGCTGGGACTAGCGGGAGCAGATACGCAGTATTTT.

CDR3 bases: TGTGCCAGCAGCGTACAGGGGAGGGACACCGGGGAGCTGTTTTTT. Protein sequence: CASSVQGRDTGELFF. The chain joins TRBV5-4 to TRBJ2-2, with D perhaps given as TRBD1 or TRBD2 (7 bases each). Between the trimmed V and J ends, which lost 4 bases and 3 bases, there was a span of 13 bases. There are 15 residues in the CDR3. Germline CDR1 reads SGHNT; CDR2 reads YYREEE (reference sequence).

This clone was seen more than once but under ten times. J is TRBJ1-6 and V is TRBV28, with 12 bases lining up with TRBD1. J lost 9 bases, V lost 5 bases, and 5 bases had no gene match. Germline loops: CDR1 MDHEN, CDR2 SYDVKM. The CDR3 loop spans 15 amino acids. The CDR3 DNA reads TGTGCCAGCAGTGCCAGGGGACAGGGGGCTTCACCCCTCCACTTT. Its protein product is CASSARGQGASPLHF.

In this sample, this clone turned up many times. The chain employs TRBV6-1 and TRBJ2-5, with 13 bases aligning to TRBD2. The V segment lost 5 bases and the J segment 6 bases; nucleotides outside the gene matches: 6. CDR1 is MNHNS and CDR2 is SASEGT in the germline V gene. The CDR3 has 15 amino acids. As DNA, the CDR3 is TGTGCCAGCAGTACAACTAGCGGGGGGGCTCAGACCCAGTACTTC. Its protein product is CASSTTSGGAQTQYF.